A single sample gave rise to the 30 T cell receptor beta chains below, sequenced in a study of blood T cell repertoires in COVID-19 (dated by TCRdb to the early 2020s). The library was produced with the immunoSEQ multiplex PCR assay. The table comes from immuneACCESS by way of TCRdb, which keeps in-frame sequences with V and J called. Part of the clones is missing from these tables; in studies checked, under half for an unresolved V gene and the rest for unknown reasons. The table for this sample lists about 400,000 clones; about 88% of them were counted only once. The ten largest clones represent roughly 3.1% of the sample. Sequences were obtained from peripheral blood. All receptors derive from a human donor in a cohort sampled during active COVID-19.

The chain employs TRBV6-5 and TRBJ1-2; the match to TRBD1 covers 9 bases. The CDR3 is 13 amino acids. CDR1 and CDR2 from the germline V gene are MNHEY and SVGAGI. V was pared by 6 bases and J by 6 bases, with 5 bases of the junction left unmatched. The CDR3 bases are TGTGCCAGCAGCGGGGACAGGGTCCATGGCTACACCTTC. It encodes CASSGDRVHGYTF.

This chain joins TRBV4-1 and TRBJ2-5, with TRBD2 matching 10 bases. V shed 4 bases, J shed 5 bases, and the junction held 7 bases outside the gene matches. The CDR3 length is 15 residues. CDR1 is MGHRA and CDR2 is YSYEKL in the germline V gene. CDR3 sequence: CASSPEREGVETQYF. The CDR3 DNA is TGCGCCAGCAGCCCTGAGCGGGAGGGCGTGGAGACCCAGTACTTC.

This rearrangement joins TRBV5-8 to TRBJ1-2; 7 positions match TRBD1. V was clipped by 3 bases and J by 5 bases; unmatched bases: 10. CDR1 is SGHTS and CDR2 is YDEGEE in the germline V gene. The CDR3 has 15 amino acids. The CDR3 DNA reads as TGTGCCAGCAGCTCCCGGAGGGGGCTAGATTATGGCTACACCTTC. Its translation: CASSSRRGLDYGYTF.

This clone was counted once. V gene TRBV5-1 combines with J gene TRBJ1-2, with TRBD1 matching over 7 bases. Germline V lookup: CDR1 SGHRS, CDR2 YFSETQ. J was trimmed by 4 bases and V by 4 bases; bases with no gene match: 7. The CDR3 extends over 14 amino acids. The CDR3 DNA follows: TGCGCCAGCAGCATAGGGACAGCAGGCTATGGCTACACCTTC. Its protein product is CASSIGTAGYGYTF.

This clone was seen a single time. Here the CDR3 DNA reads TGTGCCAGCAGCCAAGAAACAGGGGCGTATAATTCACCCCTCCACTTT. This translates into CASSQETGAYNSPLHF. The rearrangement uses TRBV14 and TRBJ1-6; TRBD1 matches 7 bases. Germline V lookup: CDR1 SGHDN, CDR2 FVKESK. After removal of 0 bases from V and 4 bases from J, the junction contained 3 bases not matched to a gene. The CDR3 sequence is 16 residues long.

This clone was recorded once. The CDR3 DNA is TGTGCCTGGAGTGGGCAAGGACAGGGAAGTTCACCCCTCCACTTT. It is translated as CAWSGQGQGSSPLHF. This sequence joins TRBV30 and TRBJ1-6; 8 nucleotides match TRBD1. V trimming: 1 base; J trimming: 9 bases; junction bases outside the gene matches: 8. CDR3 length: 15 amino acids. Per germline, CDR1 GTSNPN and CDR2 SVGIG (reference sequence).

This clone appeared once. This chain uses TRBV30 with TRBJ1-2; 9 positions match TRBD1. The CDR3 runs 13 residues. Trimming took 2 bases from V and 8 from J; bases not matched to a gene: 6. CDR1 is GTSNPN, CDR2 SVGIG, per germline (reference sequence). CDR3 coding DNA: TGTGCCTGGAGTCCCGGACAGGGGCACGGCTACACCTTC. This sequence encodes CAWSPGQGHGYTF.

The rearrangement joins TRBV29-1 to TRBJ1-1; D is uncertain. The germline gives CDR1 SQVTM, CDR2 ANQGSEA. The germline V and J ends were trimmed by 7 bases and 7 bases, with 13 bases remaining between them. This CDR3 region has 11 residues. This CDR3 is CSARAADEAFF. CDR3 nucleotide sequence: TGCAGCGCCCGCGCGGCAGATGAAGCTTTCTTT.

The CDR3 sequence is CASSHTSGVPLQFF. For the CDR3, the DNA is TGTGCCAGCAGCCATACTAGCGGGGTCCCCCTCCAGTTCTTC. This chain connects TRBV3-1 (or the pseudogene TRBV3-2) to TRBJ2-7, with TRBD2 matching 10 bases. The J call could be wrong; TRBJ2-1 is a better fit for the DNA end. This CDR3 spans 14 amino acids. The germline CDR1 and CDR2 sequences are LGHDT and YNNKEL (reference sequence).

This chain connects TRBV11-2 to TRBJ1-3, with D possibly being TRBD1 (5 bases). Germline V gene lookup returns CDR1 SGHAT and CDR2 FQNNGV. V lost 5 bases to trimming and J lost 0 bases, with 17 bases between them. CDR3 length: 17 residues. In DNA, the CDR3 is TGTGCCAGCAGCCCTCTTCCGGGACTGAACTCTGGAAACACCATATATTTT. It translates to CASSPLPGLNSGNTIYF.

The chain employs TRBV27 and TRBJ1-2; 7 positions match TRBD1. Trimming at V came to 7 bases and at J to 3 bases, leaving 11 bases not matched to a gene. Germline V gene data show CDR1 as MNHEY and CDR2 as SMNVEV (reference sequence). The CDR3 is 15 amino acids. The chain's CDR3 is CASKPIPGTDYGYTF. CDR3 DNA sequence: TGTGCCAGCAAACCGATACCCGGGACAGACTATGGCTACACCTTC.

The chain recombines TRBV18 with TRBJ1-1; D remains ambiguous. V lost 2 bases and J lost 5, with 12 bases in between. The germline V gene encodes CDR1 KGHSH and CDR2 LQKENI. There are 14 residues in the CDR3. This CDR3 is CASSPREGRTEAFF. The CDR3 coding sequence is TGTGCCAGCTCACCAAGGGAGGGAAGGACTGAAGCTTTCTTT.

This clone has only one observation. J is TRBJ2-1 and V is TRBV2, with D maybe TRBD1 (5 bases). Germline lookup yields CDR1 SNHLY and CDR2 FYNNEI. The V end was cut by 1 base, the J end by 2 bases, with 12 bases between. The CDR3 loop spans 16 amino acids. The CDR3 coding sequence is TGTGCCAGCAGTGAAGAGGGGCAGCCGACCTACAATGAGCAGTTCTTC. Protein: CASSEEGQPTYNEQFF. The full variable domain, with the rest looked up from reference TRBV2 and TRBJ2-1, is EPEVTQTPSHQVTQMGQEVILRCVPISNHLYFYWYRQILGQKVEFLVSFYNNEISEKSEIFDDQFSVERPDGSNFTLKIRSTKLEDSAMYFCASSEEGQPTYNEQFFGPGTRLTVL.

This clone was picked up a small number of times. The J gene is TRBJ2-7, the V gene TRBV5-1; TRBD2 is a possible D gene (6 bases). The CDR3 has 14 residues. V lost 5 bases and J lost 2, with 14 bases in between. Germline CDR1 and CDR2: SGHRS and YFSETQ. The CDR3 DNA reads as TGCGCCAGCAGGAAGGACACGGGGGCCTACGAGCAGTACTTC. Its translation is CASRKDTGAYEQYF.

The J gene is TRBJ1-1, the V gene TRBV29-1, with 7 bases lining up with TRBD1. Germline loops: CDR1 SQVTM, CDR2 ANQGSEA. The CDR3 runs 14 residues. J lost 8 bases, V lost 7 bases, and 16 bases had no gene match. The CDR3: CSADRTNLQGEAFF. The CDR3 DNA sequence: TGCAGCGCGGACAGGACGAACTTGCAGGGAGAAGCTTTCTTT.

The gene calls are TRBV30 and TRBJ2-1; D perhaps matches TRBD1 (6 bases). The germline V gene has CDR1 GTSNPN and CDR2 SVGIG (reference sequence). Trimming left V 4 bases short and J 8 bases short, with 18 bases between. This CDR3 region has 14 residues. Written as DNA, the CDR3 is TGTGCCTGGAAAGCCCTGGACAGCGAATATGAGCAGTTCTTC. It encodes CAWKALDSEYEQFF.

This clone was seen once. J is TRBJ1-1 and V is TRBV6-4; D not certain. The germline gives CDR1 MRHNA, CDR2 SNTAGT. The CDR3 loop spans 17 amino acids. Trimming cost V 3 bases and J 3 bases, with 20 bases left between them. In DNA form, the CDR3 reads TGTGCCAGCAGTGAAAGAAACGGGAGGACGGCTGACACTGAAGCTTTCTTT. Translating it yields CASSERNGRTADTEAFF.

The chain joins TRBV19 to TRBJ2-6; TRBD2 might be the D (5 bases). The CDR3 length is 16 residues. The germline V and J ends were trimmed by 1 base and 2 bases, with 9 bases remaining between them. Germline loops: CDR1 LNHDA, CDR2 SQIVND (reference sequence). CDR3 in amino acids: CASSIGAGTGANVLTF. CDR3 DNA: TGTGCCAGTAGTATAGGTGCCGGGACTGGGGCCAACGTCCTGACTTTC.

The DNA for the CDR3 is TGTGCCAGTAGTTTGGCGCGGGGCCTCTCCTCTGGAAACACCATATATTTT. Its protein is CASSLARGLSSGNTIYF. The rearrangement uses TRBV19 and TRBJ1-3, with D possibly TRBD1 on 5 matching bases. Germline V gene data show CDR1 as LNHDA and CDR2 as SQIVND (reference sequence). V was shortened by 5 bases and J by 0 bases, with 17 bases between the two germline ends. The CDR3 length is 17 residues. The entire variable domain, with the rest obtained from reference TRBV19 and TRBJ1-3, is as follows: DGGITQSPKYLFRKEGQNVTLSCEQNLNHDAMYWYRQDPGQGLRLIYYSQIVNDFQKGDIAEGYSVSREKKESFPLTVTSAQKNPTAFYLCASSLARGLSSGNTIYFGEGSWLTVV.

This clone appeared a single time. CDR3 in amino acids: CASSMVQGEPQPQHF. CDR3 coding DNA: TGTGCCAGCAGTATGGTTCAAGGGGAACCCCAGCCCCAGCATTTT. The J gene is TRBJ1-5, the V gene TRBV27; D might be TRBD1 (5 bases). This CDR3 has 15 residues. The germline V gene has CDR1 MNHEY and CDR2 SMNVEV (reference sequence). Trimming took off 5 bases at V and 7 bases at J, with 18 bases between the two ends.

The rearrangement links TRBV20-1 to TRBJ1-4; D might be TRBD1 (6 bases). The germline CDR1 and CDR2 sequences are DFQATT and SNEGSKA (reference sequence). The V gene lost 3 bases and the J gene lost 5 bases, with 13 bases spanning the gap. This CDR3 is built from 14 residues. CDR3 loop: CSASRDRQNEKLFF. CDR3 in DNA: TGCAGTGCTAGTCGCGACAGGCAGAATGAAAAACTGTTTTTT.

The CDR3 DNA is TGTGCCAGCAGCTCCGGACAGGGTAAATGGAAAGAGACCCAGTACTTC. It encodes CASSSGQGKWKETQYF. The chain uses TRBV11-1 and TRBJ2-5; 8 positions match TRBD1. The CDR3 consists of 16 residues. CDR1 and CDR2 from the germline V gene are SGHAT and FQDESV (reference sequence). After removal of 4 bases from V and 3 bases from J, the junction contained 10 bases not matched to a gene.

V gene TRBV28 combines with J gene TRBJ1-3; TRBD1 aligns across 7 bases. V shed 1 base, J shed 0 bases, and the junction held 3 bases outside the gene matches. The germline V gene encodes CDR1 MDHEN and CDR2 SYDVKM. The CDR3 spans 16 residues. CDR3 sequence: CASSLSQGSSGNTIYF. The CDR3 nucleotides are TGTGCCAGCAGTTTATCACAGGGGAGCTCTGGAAACACCATATATTTT.

The CDR3 region has the DNA TGTGCCAGCAGCCGTGGTGCGGGCGGGAGTTACGAGCAGTACTTC. It specifies CASSRGAGGSYEQYF. This chain joins TRBV3-1 (or the pseudogene TRBV3-2) and TRBJ2-7; 7 positions match TRBD2. The CDR3 runs 15 residues. Germline CDR1 is LGHDT and CDR2 is YNNKEL (reference sequence). V lost 4 bases, J lost 4 bases, and 10 bases stayed unmatched.

The rearrangement joins TRBV28 to TRBJ2-3; D gene ambiguous. V was trimmed by 10 bases and J by 5 bases, leaving 25 bases between them. Germline V gene sequence: CDR1 MDHEN, CDR2 SYDVKM. This CDR3 spans 16 amino acids. CDR3 residues: CANRRHSGLPGDTQYF. The CDR3 DNA follows: TGTGCCAACAGAAGGCATTCAGGTCTACCAGGAGATACGCAGTATTTT.

V usage is TRBV15 and J usage is TRBJ2-2; TRBD2 might be the D (6 bases). Trimming pared 5 bases from V and 3 bases from J, leaving 16 bases between. Looked up from germline, CDR1 is LNHNV and CDR2 is YYDKDF (reference sequence). This CDR3 has 16 amino acids. In DNA, the CDR3 is TGTGCCACCAGCCGGGACCTCGGGGGTTACACCGGGGAGCTGTTTTTT. Translating it yields CATSRDLGGYTGELFF.

The V and J genes are TRBV7-9 and TRBJ1-5; D uncertain. V lost 5 bases to trimming and J lost 0 bases, with 11 bases between them. The CDR3 consists of 15 residues. Germline CDR1 SEHNR, CDR2 FQNEAQ (reference sequence). CDR3 sequence: CASSAQAYSNQPQHF. The CDR3 DNA sequence: TGTGCCAGCAGCGCCCAGGCTTATAGCAATCAGCCCCAGCATTTT. The variable domain in full, completed from reference TRBV7-9 and TRBJ1-5, reads DTGVSQNPRHKITKRGQNVTFRCDPISEHNRLYWYRQTLGQGPEFLTYFQNEAQLEKSRLLSDRFSAERPKGSFSTLEIQRTEQGDSAMYLCASSAQAYSNQPQHFGDGTRLSIL.

The chain links TRBV11-2 to TRBJ2-5, with TRBD2 matching 9 bases. Germline trimming cut 2 bases from V and 7 bases from J; bases unmatched to any gene: 5. This CDR3 spans 14 amino acids. Germline loops: CDR1 SGHAT, CDR2 FQNNGV. CDR3 DNA sequence: TGTGCCAGCAGCTTAACCGGGACTAGCCGGACCCAGTACTTC. Its translation is CASSLTGTSRTQYF.

V is TRBV15 and J is TRBJ1-2; TRBD1 agrees at 7 bases. CDR1 LNHNV and CDR2 YYDKDF come from the germline V gene (reference sequence). V trimming: 0 bases; J trimming: 4 bases; junction bases outside the gene matches: 2. The CDR3 consists of 14 residues. The CDR3: CATSRDYRGYGYTF. CDR3 nucleotides: TGTGCCACCAGCAGAGATTACAGGGGCTATGGCTACACCTTC.

This chain joins TRBV30 and TRBJ1-5; tentatively, D is TRBD1 (5 bases). This CDR3 comprises 15 residues. Germline CDR1 and CDR2: GTSNPN and SVGIG (reference sequence). V was clipped by 0 bases and J by 4 bases, with 13 bases between them. The CDR3 sequence is CAWSVREGYNQPQHF. Written as DNA, the CDR3 is TGTGCCTGGAGTGTAAGGGAGGGGTATAATCAGCCCCAGCATTTT. The full variable domain, with the rest looked up from reference TRBV30 and TRBJ1-5, is SQTIHQWPATLVQPVGSPLSLECTVEGTSNPNLYWYRQAAGRGLQLLFYSVGIGQISSEVPQNLSASRPQDRQFILSSKKLLLSDSGFYLCAWSVREGYNQPQHFGDGTRLSIL.